This T cell receptor (beta chain) comes out of a study of radiation and T cells in renal cell carcinoma. Whole-study context: Nephrectomy followed 15 Gy stereotactic body radiation by 4 weeks. Broader study findings: In blood, top tumor clones expanded by 2 weeks, shrinking by 4.

Time point denoted: baseline pretreatment blood. The treatment: 15 Gy SBRT to primary tumor, nephrectomy 4 weeks later. The tumor was a clear cell renal cell carcinoma. The germline CDR1 and CDR2 sequences are MNHNS and SASEGT. V lost 1 base and J 6 bases, leaving 10 bases between the germline ends. The CDR3 extends over 14 amino acids. Libraries were prepared by immunoSEQ multiplex PCR; TCRdb keeps only in-frame clonotypes and omits some of them. The table shows 130,000 or so clones, with less than 85% occurring only once. About this clone itself: What it recognizes is unknown.

This TCR was recovered from a woman between 50 and 59 years old with renal cell carcinoma. Sequenced here: blood, sampled from a patient whose treatment included radiotherapy and nephrectomy. The chain is built from TRBV6-1 and TRBJ2-1, with D tentatively TRBD2 (5 bases). This CDR3 is CASSEVPGGNEQFF. The CDR3 coding sequence is TGTGCCAGCAGTGAAGTACCAGGAGGCAATGAGCAGTTCTTC.